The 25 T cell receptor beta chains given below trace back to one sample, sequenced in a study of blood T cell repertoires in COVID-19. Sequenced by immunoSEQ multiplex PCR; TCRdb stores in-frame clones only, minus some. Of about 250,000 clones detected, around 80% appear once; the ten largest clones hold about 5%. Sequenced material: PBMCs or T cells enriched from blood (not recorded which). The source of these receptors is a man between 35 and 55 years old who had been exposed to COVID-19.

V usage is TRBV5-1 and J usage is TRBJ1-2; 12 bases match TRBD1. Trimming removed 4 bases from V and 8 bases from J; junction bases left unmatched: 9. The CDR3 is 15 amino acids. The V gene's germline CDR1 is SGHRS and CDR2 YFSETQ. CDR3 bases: TGCGCCAGCAGCAAAGGGACAGGGGGCATAGTAGGCTACACCTTC. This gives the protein CASSKGTGGIVGYTF.

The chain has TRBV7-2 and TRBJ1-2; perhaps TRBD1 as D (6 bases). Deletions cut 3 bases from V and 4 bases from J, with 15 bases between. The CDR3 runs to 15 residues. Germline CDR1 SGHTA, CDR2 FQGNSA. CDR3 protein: CASSFAGGQAYGYTF. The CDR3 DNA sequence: TGTGCCAGCAGCTTCGCCGGGGGGCAGGCCTATGGCTACACCTTC.

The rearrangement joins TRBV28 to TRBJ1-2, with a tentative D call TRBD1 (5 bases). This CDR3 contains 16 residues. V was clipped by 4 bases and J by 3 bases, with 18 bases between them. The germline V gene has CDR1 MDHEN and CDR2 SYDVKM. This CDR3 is CASSSQVQGFDYGYTF. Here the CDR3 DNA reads TGTGCCAGCAGTTCACAAGTTCAGGGCTTCGACTATGGCTACACCTTC.

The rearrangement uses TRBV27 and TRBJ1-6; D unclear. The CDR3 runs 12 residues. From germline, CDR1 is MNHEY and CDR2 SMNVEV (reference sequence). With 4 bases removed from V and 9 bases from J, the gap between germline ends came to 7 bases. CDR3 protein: CASSSQFSPLHF. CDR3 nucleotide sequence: TGTGCCAGCAGTTCCCAATTTTCACCCCTCCACTTT.

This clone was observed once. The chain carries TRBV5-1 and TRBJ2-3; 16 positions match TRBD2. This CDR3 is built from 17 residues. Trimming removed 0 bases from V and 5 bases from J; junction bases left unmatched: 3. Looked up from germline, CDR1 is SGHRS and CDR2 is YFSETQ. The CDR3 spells CASSLGGLAGGQDTQYF. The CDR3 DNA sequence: TGCGCCAGCAGCTTGGGGGGACTAGCGGGAGGGCAAGATACGCAGTATTTT.

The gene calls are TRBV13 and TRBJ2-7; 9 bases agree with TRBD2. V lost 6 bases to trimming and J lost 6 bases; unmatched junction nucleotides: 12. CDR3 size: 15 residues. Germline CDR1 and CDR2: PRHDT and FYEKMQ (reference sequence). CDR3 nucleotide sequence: TGTGCCAGCAGTCCGGGACTAGCCCAATCGGTCGAGCAGTACTTC. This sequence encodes CASSPGLAQSVEQYF.

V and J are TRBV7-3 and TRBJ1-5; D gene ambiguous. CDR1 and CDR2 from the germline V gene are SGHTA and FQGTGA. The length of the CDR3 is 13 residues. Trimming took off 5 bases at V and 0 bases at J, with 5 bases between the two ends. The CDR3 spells CASSANSNQPQHF. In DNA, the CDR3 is TGTGCCAGCAGCGCGAATAGCAATCAGCCCCAGCATTTT.

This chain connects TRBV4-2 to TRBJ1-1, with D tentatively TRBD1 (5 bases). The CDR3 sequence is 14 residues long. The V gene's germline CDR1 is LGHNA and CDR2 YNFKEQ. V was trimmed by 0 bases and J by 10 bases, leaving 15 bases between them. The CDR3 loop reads CASSQDVAARGAFF. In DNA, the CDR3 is TGTGCCAGCAGCCAAGATGTGGCGGCAAGGGGAGCTTTCTTT.

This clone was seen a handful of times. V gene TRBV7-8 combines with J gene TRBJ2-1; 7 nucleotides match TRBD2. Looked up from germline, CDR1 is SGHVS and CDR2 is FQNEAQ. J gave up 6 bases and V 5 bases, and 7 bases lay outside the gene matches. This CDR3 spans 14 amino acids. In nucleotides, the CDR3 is TGTGCCAGCAGCCGCACTGCTAGCGGCAATGAGCAGTTCTTC. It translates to CASSRTASGNEQFF.

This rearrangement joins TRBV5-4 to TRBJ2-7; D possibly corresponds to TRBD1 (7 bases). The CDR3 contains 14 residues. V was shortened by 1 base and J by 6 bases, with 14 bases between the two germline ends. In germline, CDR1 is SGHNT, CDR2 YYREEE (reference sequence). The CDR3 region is CASSLLEGAGEQYF. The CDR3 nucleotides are TGTGCCAGCAGCTTGTTGGAGGGGGCCGGCGAGCAGTACTTC.

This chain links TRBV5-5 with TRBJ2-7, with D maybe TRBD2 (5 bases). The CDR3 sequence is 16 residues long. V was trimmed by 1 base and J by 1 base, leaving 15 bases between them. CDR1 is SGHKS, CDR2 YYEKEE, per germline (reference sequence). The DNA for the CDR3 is TGTGCCAGCAGCTTGTCTGATAGCGTCCGATCCTACGAGCAGTACTTC. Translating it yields CASSLSDSVRSYEQYF. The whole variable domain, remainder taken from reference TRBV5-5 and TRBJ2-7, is DAGVTQSPTHLIKTRGQQVTLRCSPISGHKSVSWYQQVLGQGPQFIFQYYEKEERGRGNFPDRFSARQFPNYSSELNVNALLLGDSALYLCASSLSDSVRSYEQYFGPGTRLTVT.

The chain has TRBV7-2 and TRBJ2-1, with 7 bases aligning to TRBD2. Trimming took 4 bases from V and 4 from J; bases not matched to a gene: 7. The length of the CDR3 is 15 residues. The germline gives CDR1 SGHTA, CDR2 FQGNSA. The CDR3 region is CASSSGGATYNEQFF. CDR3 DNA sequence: TGTGCCAGCAGCTCGGGGGGTGCAACATACAATGAGCAGTTCTTC.

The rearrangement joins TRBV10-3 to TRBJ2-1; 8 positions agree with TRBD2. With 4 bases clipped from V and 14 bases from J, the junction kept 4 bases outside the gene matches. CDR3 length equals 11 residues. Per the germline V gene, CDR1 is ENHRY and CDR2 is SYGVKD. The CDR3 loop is CAISGGLEEFF. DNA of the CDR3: TGTGCCATCAGTGGGGGACTAGAGGAGTTCTTC.

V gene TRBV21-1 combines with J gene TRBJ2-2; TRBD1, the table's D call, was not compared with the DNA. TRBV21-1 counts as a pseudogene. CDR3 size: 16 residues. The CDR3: CASSNDRRKNTGELFF. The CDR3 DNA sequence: TGTGCCAGCAGCAACGACAGGCGAAAGAACACCGGGGAGCTGTTTTTT.

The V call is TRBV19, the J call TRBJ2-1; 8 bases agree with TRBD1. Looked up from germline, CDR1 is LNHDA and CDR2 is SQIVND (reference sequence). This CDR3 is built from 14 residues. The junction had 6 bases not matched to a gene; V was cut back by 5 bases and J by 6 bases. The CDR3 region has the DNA TGTGCCAGTAGTCGCAGGGGGCGGGGCAATGAGCAGTTCTTC. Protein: CASSRRGRGNEQFF.

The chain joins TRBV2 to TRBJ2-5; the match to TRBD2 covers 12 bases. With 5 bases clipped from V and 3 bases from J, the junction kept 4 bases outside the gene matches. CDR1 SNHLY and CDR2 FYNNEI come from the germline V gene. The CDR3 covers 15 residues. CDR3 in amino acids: CASSRGLAGKETQYF. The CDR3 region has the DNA TGTGCCAGCAGTCGTGGACTAGCGGGGAAAGAGACCCAGTACTTC.

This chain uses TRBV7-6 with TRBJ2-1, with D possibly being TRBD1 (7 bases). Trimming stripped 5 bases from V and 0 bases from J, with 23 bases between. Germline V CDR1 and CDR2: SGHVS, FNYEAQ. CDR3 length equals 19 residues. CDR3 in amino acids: CASSPRPGAGQLSYNEQFF. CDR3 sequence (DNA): TGTGCCAGCAGCCCTAGGCCCGGGGCGGGACAGCTCTCCTACAATGAGCAGTTCTTC.

The CDR3 sequence is CASSQSGSNSNEQFF. CDR3 coding DNA: TGCGCCAGCAGCCAAAGCGGGAGTAATTCGAATGAGCAGTTCTTC. This chain connects TRBV4-1 to TRBJ2-1; 8 bases map to TRBD2. This CDR3 spans 15 amino acids. V trimming: 2 bases; J trimming: 7 bases; junction bases outside the gene matches: 7. Germline CDR1 reads MGHRA; CDR2 reads YSYEKL.

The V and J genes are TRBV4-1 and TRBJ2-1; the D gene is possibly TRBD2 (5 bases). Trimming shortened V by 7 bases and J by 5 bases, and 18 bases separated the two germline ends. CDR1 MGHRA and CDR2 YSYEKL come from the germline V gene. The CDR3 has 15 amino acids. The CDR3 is CASTNGREGNNEQFF. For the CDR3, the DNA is TGCGCCAGCACAAACGGACGGGAAGGTAACAATGAGCAGTTCTTC.

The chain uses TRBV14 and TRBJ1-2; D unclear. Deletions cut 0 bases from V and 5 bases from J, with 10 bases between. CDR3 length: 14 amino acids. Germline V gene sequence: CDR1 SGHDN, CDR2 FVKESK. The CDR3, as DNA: TGTGCCAGCAGCCAAGACAGAGGGTTTTATGGCTACACCTTC. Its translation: CASSQDRGFYGYTF.

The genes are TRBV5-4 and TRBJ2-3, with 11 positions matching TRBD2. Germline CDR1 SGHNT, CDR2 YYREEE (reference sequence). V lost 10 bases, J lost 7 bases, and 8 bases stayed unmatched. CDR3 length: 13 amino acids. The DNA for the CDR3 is TGTGCCGGTACTAGCGGGAGTTTCAATACGCAGTATTTT. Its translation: CAGTSGSFNTQYF.

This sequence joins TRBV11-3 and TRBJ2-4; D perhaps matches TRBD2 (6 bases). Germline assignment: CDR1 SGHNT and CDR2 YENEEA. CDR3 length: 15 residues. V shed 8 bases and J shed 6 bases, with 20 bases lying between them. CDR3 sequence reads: CASHKRATGRNIQYF. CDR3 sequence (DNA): TGTGCCAGCCACAAGCGGGCCACCGGTAGAAACATTCAGTACTTC.

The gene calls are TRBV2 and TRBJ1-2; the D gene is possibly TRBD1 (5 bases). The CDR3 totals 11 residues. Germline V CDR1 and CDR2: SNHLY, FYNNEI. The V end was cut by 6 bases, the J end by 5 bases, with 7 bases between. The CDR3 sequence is CASRQVYGYTF. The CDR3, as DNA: TGTGCCAGCAGACAGGTTTATGGCTACACCTTC.

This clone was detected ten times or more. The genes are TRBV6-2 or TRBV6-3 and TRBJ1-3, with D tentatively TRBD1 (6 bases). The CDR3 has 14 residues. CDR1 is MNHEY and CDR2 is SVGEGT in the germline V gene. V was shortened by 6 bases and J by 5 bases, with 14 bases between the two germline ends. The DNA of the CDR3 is TGTGCCAGCAGCCCTACAGGGTCTCGAAACACCATATATTTT. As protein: CASSPTGSRNTIYF.

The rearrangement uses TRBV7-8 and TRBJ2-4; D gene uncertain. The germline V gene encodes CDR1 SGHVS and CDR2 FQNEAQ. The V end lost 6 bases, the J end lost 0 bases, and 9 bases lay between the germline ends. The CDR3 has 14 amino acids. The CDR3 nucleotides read TGTGCCAGCAGTCCATTTTCAGCCAAAAACATTCAGTACTTC. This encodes CASSPFSAKNIQYF.